This T cell receptor beta chain is from a study of cytomegalovirus exposure and HLA in healthy donors. General study findings and limits: In vitro confirmation showed three CMV-associated chains to be CMV antigen specific. Subsequent analysis showed first-cohort TCR clusters tending to co-occur in 95 to 150 validation repertoires. Across donors, most TCRs were seen rarely, yet some public ones were widespread.

The donors were part of the validation cohort, which consisted of 120 subjects and was separate from the first cohort of 666 subjects. Generated by immunoSEQ multiplex PCR, the TCRdb table keeps only in-frame clones and is missing some. The table shows around 60,000 clones, with 90% to 97% occurring only once. Worth noting for this clone: Antigen: not known.

Per the germline V gene, CDR1 is SGHVS and CDR2 is FNYEAQ. This CDR3 region has 14 residues. J lost 7 bases, V lost 5 bases, and 5 bases had no gene match. Sequencing was done on a sample of PBMCs. The sequence was collected from a woman under 30 in good health and CMV-seronegative. The chain recombines TRBV7-6 with TRBJ2-2, with 9 bases matching TRBD2. The CDR3 loop reads CASSPAGGYGELFF. The CDR3 region has the DNA TGTGCCAGCAGCCCAGCGGGGGGCTACGGGGAGCTGTTTTTT.